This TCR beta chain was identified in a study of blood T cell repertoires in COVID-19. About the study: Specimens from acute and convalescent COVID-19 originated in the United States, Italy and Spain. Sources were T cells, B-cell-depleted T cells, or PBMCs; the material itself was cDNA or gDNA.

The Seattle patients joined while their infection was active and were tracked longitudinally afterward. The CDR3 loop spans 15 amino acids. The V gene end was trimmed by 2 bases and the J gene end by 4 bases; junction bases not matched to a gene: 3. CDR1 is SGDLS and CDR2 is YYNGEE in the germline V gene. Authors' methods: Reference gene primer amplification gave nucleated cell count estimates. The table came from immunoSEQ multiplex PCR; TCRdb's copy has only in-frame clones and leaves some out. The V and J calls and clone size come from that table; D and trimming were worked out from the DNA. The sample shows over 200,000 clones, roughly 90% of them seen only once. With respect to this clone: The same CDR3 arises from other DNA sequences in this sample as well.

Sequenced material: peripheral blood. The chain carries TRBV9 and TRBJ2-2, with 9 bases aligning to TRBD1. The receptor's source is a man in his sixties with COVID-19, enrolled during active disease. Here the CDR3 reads CASSVGQGTTGELFF. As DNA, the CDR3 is TGTGCCAGCAGCGTGGGACAGGGTACCACCGGGGAGCTGTTTTTT.